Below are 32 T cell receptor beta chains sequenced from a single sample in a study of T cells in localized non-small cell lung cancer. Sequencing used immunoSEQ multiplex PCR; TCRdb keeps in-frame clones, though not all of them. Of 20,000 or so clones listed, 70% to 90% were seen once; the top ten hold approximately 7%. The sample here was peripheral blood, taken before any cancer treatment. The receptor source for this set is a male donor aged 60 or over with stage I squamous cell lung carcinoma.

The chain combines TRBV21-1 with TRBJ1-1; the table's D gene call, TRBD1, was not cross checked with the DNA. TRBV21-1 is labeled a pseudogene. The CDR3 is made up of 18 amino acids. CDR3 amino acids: CASSKGAQGTPMNTEAFF. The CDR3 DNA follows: TGTGCCAGCAGCAAAGGGGCACAGGGGACCCCCATGAACACTGAAGCTTTCTTT.

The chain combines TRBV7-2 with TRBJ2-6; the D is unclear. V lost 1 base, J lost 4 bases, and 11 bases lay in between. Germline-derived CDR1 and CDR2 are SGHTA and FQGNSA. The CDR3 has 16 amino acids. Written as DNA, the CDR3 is TGTGCCAGCAGCTTAGGCTCAACGGCAGGGGCCAACGTCCTGACTTTC. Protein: CASSLGSTAGANVLTF.

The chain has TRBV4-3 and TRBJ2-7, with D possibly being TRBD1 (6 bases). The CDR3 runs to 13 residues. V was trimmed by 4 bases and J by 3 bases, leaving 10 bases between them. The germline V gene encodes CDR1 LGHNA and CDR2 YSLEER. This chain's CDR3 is CASSLRDNYEQYF. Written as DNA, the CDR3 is TGCGCCAGCAGCCTAAGGGACAACTACGAGCAGTACTTC.

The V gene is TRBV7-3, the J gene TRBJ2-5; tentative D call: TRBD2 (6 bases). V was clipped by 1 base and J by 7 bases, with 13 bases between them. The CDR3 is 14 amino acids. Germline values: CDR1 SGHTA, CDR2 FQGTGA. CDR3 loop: CASSLRGLGGTQYF. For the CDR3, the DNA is TGTGCCAGCAGCTTAAGGGGCCTCGGGGGGACCCAGTACTTC.

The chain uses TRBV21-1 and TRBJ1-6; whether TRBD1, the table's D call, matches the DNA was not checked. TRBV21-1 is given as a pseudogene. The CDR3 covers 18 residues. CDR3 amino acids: CASSKWGPQGGYNSPLHF. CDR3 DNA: TGTGCCAGCAGCAAATGGGGACCACAGGGCGGGTATAATTCACCCCTCCACTTT.

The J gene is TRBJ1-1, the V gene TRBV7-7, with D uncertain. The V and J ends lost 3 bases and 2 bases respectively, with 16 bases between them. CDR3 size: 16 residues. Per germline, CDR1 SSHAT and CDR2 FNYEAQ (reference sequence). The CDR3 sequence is CASSFYMHSPNTEAFF. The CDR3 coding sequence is TGTGCCAGCAGCTTCTATATGCACTCTCCTAACACTGAAGCTTTCTTT.

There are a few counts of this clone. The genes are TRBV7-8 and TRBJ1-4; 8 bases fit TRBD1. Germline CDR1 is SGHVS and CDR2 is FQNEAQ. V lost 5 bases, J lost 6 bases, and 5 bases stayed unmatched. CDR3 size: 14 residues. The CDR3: CASSLGQGHEKLFF. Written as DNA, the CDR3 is TGTGCCAGCAGCCTAGGACAGGGTCATGAAAAACTGTTTTTT.

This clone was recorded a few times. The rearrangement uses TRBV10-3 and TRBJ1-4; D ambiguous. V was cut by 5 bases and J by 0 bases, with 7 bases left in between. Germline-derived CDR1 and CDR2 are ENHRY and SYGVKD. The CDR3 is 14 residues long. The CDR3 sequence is CAISKSATNEKLFF. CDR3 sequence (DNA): TGTGCCATCAGTAAATCTGCAACTAATGAAAAACTGTTTTTT.

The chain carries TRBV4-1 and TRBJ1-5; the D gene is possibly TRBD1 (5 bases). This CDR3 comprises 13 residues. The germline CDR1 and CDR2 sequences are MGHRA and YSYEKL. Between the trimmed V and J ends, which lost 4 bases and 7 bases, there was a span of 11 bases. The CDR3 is CASSLLGEQPQHF. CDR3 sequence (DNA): TGCGCCAGCAGCCTCTTAGGGGAGCAGCCCCAGCATTTT.

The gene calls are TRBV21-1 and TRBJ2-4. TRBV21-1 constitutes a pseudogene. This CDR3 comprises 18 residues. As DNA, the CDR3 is TGTGCCAGCAGCAACAGGGGCGCGGGGACTCTAGCCAAAAACATTCAGTACTTC. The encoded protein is CASSNRGAGTLAKNIQYF.

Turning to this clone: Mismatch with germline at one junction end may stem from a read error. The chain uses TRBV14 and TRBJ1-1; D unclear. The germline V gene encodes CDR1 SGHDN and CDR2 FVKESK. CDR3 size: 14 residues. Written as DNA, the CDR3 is TGTGCCAGCAGTCAAGAGCTGTCGAACACTGAAGCTTTCTTT. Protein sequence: CASSQELSNTEAFF.

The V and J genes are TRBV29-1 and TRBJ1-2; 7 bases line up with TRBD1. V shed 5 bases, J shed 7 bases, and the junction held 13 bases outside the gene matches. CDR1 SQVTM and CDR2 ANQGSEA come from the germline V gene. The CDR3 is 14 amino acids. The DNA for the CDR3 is TGCAGCGTTTTTCTTAGGACAGGCGAGGGTGGCTACACCTTC. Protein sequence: CSVFLRTGEGGYTF. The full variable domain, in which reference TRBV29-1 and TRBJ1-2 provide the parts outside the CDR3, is SAVISQKPSRDICQRGTSLTIQCQVDSQVTMMFWYRQQPGQSLTLIATANQGSEATYESGFVIDKFPISRPNLTFSTLTVSNMSPEDSSIYLCSVFLRTGEGGYTFGSGTRLTVV.

In DNA, the CDR3 is TGTGCCAGCAGCGTACGGACAAATCACTATGGCTACACCTTC. This sequence encodes CASSVRTNHYGYTF. The chain links TRBV9 to TRBJ1-2, with TRBD1 as a possible D gene (5 bases). The CDR3 is 14 residues long. CDR1 SGDLS and CDR2 YYNGEE come from the germline V gene. Trimming shortened V by 1 base and J by 3 bases, and 10 bases separated the two germline ends.

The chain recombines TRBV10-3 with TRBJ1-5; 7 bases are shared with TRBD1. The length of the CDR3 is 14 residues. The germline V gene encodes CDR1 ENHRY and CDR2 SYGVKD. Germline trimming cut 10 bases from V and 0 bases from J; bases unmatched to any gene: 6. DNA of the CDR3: TGTGCCACCGCTGACAGGGATAGCAATCAGCCCCAGCATTTT. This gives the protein CATADRDSNQPQHF.

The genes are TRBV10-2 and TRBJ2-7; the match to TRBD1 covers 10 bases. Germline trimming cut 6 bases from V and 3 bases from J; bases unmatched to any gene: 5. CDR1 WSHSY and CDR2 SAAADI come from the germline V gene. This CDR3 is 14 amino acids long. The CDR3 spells CASRMGQGIYEQYF. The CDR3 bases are TGCGCCAGCAGAATGGGACAGGGGATCTACGAGCAGTACTTC.

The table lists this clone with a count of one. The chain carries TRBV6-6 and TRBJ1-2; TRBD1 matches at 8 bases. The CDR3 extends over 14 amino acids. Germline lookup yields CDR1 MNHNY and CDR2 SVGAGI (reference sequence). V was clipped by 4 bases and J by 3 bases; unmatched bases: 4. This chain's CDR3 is CASSSTGGDYGYTF. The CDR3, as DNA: TGTGCCAGCAGTTCAACAGGGGGGGACTATGGCTACACCTTC.

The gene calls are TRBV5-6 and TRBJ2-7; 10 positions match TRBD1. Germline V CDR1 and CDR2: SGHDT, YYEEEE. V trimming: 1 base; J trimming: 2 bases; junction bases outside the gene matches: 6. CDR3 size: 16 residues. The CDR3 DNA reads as TGTGCCAGCAGCTTGAGGACAGGGGGATCGACCTACGAGCAGTACTTC. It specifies CASSLRTGGSTYEQYF.

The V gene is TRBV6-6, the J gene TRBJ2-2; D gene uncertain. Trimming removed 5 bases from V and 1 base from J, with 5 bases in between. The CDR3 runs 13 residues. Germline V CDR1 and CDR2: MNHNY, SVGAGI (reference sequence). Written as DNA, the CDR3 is TGTGCCAGCAGTCGGTTGAACACCGGGGAGCTGTTTTTT. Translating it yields CASSRLNTGELFF.

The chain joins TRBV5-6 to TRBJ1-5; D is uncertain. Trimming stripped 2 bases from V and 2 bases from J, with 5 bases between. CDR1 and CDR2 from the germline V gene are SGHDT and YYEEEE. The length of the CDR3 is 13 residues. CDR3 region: CASSLAGNQPQHF. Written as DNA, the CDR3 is TGTGCCAGCAGCTTAGCAGGCAATCAGCCCCAGCATTTT.

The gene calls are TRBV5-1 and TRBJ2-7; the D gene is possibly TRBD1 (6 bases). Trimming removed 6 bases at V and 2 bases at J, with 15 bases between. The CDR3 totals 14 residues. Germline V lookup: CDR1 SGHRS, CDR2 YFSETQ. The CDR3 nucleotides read TGCGCCAGCACAAGTTCGGACAGCACCTACGAGCAGTACTTC. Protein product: CASTSSDSTYEQYF. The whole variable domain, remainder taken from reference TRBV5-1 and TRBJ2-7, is KAGVTQTPRYLIKTRGQQVTLSCSPISGHRSVSWYQQTPGQGLQFLFEYFSETQRNKGNFPGRFSGRQFSNSRSEMNVSTLELGDSALYLCASTSSDSTYEQYFGPGTRLTVT.

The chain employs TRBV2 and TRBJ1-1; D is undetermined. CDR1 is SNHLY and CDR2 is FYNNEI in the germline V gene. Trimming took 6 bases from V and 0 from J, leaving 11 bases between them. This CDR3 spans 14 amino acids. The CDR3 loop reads CASRYNSMNTEAFF. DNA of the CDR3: TGTGCCAGCAGGTACAATTCCATGAACACTGAAGCTTTCTTT. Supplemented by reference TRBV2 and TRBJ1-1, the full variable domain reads EPEVTQTPSHQVTQMGQEVILRCVPISNHLYFYWYRQILGQKVEFLVSFYNNEISEKSEIFDDQFSVERPDGSNFTLKIRSTKLEDSAMYFCASRYNSMNTEAFFGQGTRLTVV.

CDR3 DNA: TGTGCCAGCTCACCACCGCTGGACAGGGGATCCTATGGCTACACCTTC. It specifies CASSPPLDRGSYGYTF. This rearrangement joins TRBV18 to TRBJ1-2; 9 nucleotides align to TRBD1. V trimming: 0 bases; J trimming: 4 bases; junction bases outside the gene matches: 6. Germline V gene data show CDR1 as KGHSH and CDR2 as LQKENI. There are 16 residues in the CDR3. Together with reference TRBV18 and TRBJ1-2, the CDR3 gives the full variable domain: NAGVMQNPRHLVRRRGQEARLRCSPMKGHSHVYWYRQLPEEGLKFMVYLQKENIIDESGMPKERFSAEFPKEGPSILRIQQVVRGDSAAYFCASSPPLDRGSYGYTFGSGTRLTVV.

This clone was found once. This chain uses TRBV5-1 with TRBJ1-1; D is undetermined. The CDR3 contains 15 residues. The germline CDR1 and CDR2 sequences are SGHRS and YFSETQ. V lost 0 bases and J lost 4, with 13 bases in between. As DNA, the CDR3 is TGCGCCAGCAGCTTGGACCAGAACCGGGGCACTGAAGCTTTCTTT. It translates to CASSLDQNRGTEAFF.

CDR3 in DNA: TGTGCCAGCAGCTTAGGGGGAAACACCATATATTTT. This sequence encodes CASSLGGNTIYF. The chain carries TRBV7-9 and TRBJ1-3; D call uncertain. V was pared by 1 base and J by 4 bases, with 2 bases between. The V gene's germline CDR1 is SEHNR and CDR2 FQNEAQ (reference sequence). The CDR3 loop spans 12 amino acids.

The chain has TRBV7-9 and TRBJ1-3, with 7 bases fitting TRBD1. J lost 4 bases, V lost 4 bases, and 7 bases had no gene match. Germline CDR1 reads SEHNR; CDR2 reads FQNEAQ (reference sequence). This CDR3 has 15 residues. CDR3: CASSSRDSPGNTIYF. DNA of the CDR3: TGTGCCAGCAGCTCACGGGACAGCCCGGGAAACACCATATATTTT. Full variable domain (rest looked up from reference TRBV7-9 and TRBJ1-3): DTGVSQNPRHKITKRGQNVTFRCDPISEHNRLYWYRQTLGQGPEFLTYFQNEAQLEKSRLLSDRFSAERPKGSFSTLEIQRTEQGDSAMYLCASSSRDSPGNTIYFGEGSWLTVV.

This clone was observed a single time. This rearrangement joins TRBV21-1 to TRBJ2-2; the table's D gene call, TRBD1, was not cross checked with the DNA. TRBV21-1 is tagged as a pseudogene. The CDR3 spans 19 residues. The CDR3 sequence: CASSLPKGARVGLDGELFF. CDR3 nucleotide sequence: TGTGCCAGCAGCCTTCCTAAGGGGGCGCGGGTAGGTCTCGACGGGGAGCTGTTTTTT.

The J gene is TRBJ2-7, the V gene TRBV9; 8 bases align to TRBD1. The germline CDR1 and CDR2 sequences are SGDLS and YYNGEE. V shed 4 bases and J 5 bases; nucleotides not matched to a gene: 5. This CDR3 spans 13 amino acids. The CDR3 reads CASSPQGADEQYF. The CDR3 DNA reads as TGTGCCAGCAGCCCTCAGGGGGCAGACGAGCAGTACTTC. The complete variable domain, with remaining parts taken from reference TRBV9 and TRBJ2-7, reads DSGVTQTPKHLITATGQRVTLRCSPRSGDLSVYWYQQSLDQGLQFLIQYYNGEERAKGNILERFSAQQFPDLHSELNLSSLELGDSALYFCASSPQGADEQYFGPGTRLTVT.

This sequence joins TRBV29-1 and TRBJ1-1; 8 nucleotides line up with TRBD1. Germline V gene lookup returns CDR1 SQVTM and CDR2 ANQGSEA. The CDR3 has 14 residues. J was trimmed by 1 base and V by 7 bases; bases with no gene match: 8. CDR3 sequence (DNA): TGCAGCGGCACAGGGGGGTCCTCGAACACTGAAGCTTTCTTT. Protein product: CSGTGGSSNTEAFF.

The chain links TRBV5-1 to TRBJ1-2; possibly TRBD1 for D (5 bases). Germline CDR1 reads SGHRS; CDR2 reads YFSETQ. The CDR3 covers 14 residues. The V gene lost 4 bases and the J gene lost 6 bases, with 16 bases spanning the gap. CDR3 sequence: CASSLGATRDGYTF. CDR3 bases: TGCGCCAGCAGCCTCGGGGCTACGAGGGATGGCTACACCTTC.

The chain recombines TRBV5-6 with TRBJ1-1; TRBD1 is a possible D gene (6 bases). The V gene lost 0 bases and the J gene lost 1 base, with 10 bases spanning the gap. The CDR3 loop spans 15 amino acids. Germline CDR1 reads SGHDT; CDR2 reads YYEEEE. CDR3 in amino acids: CASSLATRGNTEAFF. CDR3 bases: TGTGCCAGCAGCTTGGCAACCAGGGGGAACACTGAAGCTTTCTTT.

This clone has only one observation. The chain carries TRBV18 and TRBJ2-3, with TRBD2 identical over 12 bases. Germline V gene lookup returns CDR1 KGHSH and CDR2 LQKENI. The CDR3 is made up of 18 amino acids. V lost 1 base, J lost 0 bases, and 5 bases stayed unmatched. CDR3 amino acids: CASSPLSGLAGSTDTQYF. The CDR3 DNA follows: TGTGCCAGCTCACCACTCTCCGGACTAGCGGGAAGCACAGATACGCAGTATTTT.

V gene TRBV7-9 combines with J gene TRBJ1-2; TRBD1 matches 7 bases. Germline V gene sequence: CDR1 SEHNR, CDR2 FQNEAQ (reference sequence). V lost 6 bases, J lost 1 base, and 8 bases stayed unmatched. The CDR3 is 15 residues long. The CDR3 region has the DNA TGTGCCAGCAGGTACAACAGGGGACTTAACTATGGCTACACCTTC. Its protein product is CASRYNRGLNYGYTF.